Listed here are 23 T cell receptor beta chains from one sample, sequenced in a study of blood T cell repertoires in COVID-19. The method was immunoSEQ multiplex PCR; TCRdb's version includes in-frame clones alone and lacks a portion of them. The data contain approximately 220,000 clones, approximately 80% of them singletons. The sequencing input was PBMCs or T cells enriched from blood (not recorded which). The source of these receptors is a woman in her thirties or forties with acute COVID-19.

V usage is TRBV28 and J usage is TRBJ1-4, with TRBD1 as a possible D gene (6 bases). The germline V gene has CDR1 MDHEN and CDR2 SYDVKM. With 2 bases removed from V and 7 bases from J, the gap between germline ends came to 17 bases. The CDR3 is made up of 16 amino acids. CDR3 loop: CASSLRTGRGSEKLFF. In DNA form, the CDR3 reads TGTGCCAGCAGTTTACGAACGGGCAGGGGAAGTGAAAAACTGTTTTTT.

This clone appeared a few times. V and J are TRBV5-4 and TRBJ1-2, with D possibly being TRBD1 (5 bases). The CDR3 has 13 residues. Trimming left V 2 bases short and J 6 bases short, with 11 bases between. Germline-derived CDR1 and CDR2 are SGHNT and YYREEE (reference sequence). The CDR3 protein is CASSLPQDHGYTF. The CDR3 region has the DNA TGTGCCAGCAGCTTACCACAGGATCATGGCTACACCTTC.

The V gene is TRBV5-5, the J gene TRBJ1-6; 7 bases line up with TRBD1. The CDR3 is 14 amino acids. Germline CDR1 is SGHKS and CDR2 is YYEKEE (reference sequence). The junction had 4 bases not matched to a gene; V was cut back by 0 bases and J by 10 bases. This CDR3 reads CASSLVQGRSPLHF. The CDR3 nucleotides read TGTGCCAGCAGCTTGGTACAGGGGCGATCACCCCTCCACTTT.

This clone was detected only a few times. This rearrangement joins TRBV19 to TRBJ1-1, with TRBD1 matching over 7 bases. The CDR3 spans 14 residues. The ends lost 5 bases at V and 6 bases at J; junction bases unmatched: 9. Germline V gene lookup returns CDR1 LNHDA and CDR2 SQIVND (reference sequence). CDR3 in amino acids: CASSSGGGPAEAFF. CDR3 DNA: TGTGCCAGTAGTTCCGGAGGGGGCCCTGCTGAAGCTTTCTTT.

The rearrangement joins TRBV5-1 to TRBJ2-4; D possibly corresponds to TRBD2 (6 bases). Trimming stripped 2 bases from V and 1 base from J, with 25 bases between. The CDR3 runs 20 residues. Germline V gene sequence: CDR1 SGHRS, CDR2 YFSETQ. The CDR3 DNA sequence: TGCGCCAGCAGCTTTACTTACGCCGGACTATCCCCCCTTGCCAAAAACATTCAGTACTTC. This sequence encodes CASSFTYAGLSPLAKNIQYF.

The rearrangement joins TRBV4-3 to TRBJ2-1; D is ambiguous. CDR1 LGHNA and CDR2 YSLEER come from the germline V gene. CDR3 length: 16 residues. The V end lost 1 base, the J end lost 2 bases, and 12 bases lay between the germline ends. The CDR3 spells CASSQVSPIPYNEQFF. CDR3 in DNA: TGCGCCAGCAGCCAAGTGTCCCCCATTCCCTACAATGAGCAGTTCTTC.

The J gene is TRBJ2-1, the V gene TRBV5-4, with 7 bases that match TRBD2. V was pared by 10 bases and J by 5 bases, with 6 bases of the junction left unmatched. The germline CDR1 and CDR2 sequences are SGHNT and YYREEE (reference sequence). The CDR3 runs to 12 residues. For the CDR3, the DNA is TGTGCCGCAGGACTAGGGAACAATGAGCAGTTCTTC. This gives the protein CAAGLGNNEQFF. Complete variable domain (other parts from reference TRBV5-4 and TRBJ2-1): ETGVTQSPTHLIKTRGQQVTLRCSSQSGHNTVSWYQQALGQGPQFIFQYYREEENGRGNFPPRFSGLQFPNYSSELNVNALELDDSALYLCAAGLGNNEQFFGPGTRLTVL.

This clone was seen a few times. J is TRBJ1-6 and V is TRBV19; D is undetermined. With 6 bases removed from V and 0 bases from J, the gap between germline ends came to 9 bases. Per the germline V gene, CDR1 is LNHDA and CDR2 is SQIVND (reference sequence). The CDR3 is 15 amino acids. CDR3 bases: TGTGCCAGTAGGCCGGGAGTCTCCTATAATTCACCCCTCCACTTT. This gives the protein CASRPGVSYNSPLHF.

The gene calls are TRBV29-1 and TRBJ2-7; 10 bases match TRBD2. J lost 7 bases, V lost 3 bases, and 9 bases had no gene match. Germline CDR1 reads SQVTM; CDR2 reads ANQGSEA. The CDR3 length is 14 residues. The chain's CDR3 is CSVDLASGSEEQYF. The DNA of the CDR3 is TGCAGCGTTGACCTGGCTAGCGGGAGTGAAGAGCAGTACTTC.

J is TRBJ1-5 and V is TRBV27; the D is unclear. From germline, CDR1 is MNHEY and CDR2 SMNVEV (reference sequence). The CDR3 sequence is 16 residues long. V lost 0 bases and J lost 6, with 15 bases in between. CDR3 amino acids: CASSLSLRQPPQPQHF. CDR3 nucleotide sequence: TGTGCCAGCAGTTTATCCCTGCGGCAGCCACCTCAGCCCCAGCATTTT.

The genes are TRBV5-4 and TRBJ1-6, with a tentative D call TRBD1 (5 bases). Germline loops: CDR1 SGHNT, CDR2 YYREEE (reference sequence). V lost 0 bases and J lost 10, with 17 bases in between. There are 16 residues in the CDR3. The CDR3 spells CASSLARGTFNSPLHF. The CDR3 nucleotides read TGTGCCAGCAGCTTGGCTCGCGGGACGTTTAACTCACCCCTCCACTTT.

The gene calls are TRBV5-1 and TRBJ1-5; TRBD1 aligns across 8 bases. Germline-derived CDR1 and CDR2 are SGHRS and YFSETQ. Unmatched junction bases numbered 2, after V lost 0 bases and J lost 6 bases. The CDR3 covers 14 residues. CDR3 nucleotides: TGCGCCAGCAGCTTGGGACAGGGGACTCAGCCCCAGCATTTT. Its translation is CASSLGQGTQPQHF.

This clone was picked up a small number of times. CDR3 in DNA: TGTGCCAGCAGCGGGACAGGCGGCAATCAGCCCCAGCATTTT. Its protein is CASSGTGGNQPQHF. The chain uses TRBV7-2 and TRBJ1-5; TRBD1 matches 8 bases. With V trimmed by 5 bases and J by 2 bases, 2 bases remained unmatched. Germline lookup yields CDR1 SGHTA and CDR2 FQGNSA. CDR3 size: 14 residues.

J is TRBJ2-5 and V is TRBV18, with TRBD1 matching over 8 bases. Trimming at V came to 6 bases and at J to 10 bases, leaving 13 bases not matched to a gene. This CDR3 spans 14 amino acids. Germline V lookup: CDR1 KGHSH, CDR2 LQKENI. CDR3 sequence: CASSPDRESMYQYF. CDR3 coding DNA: TGTGCCAGCTCCCCGGACAGGGAGAGTATGTACCAGTACTTC.

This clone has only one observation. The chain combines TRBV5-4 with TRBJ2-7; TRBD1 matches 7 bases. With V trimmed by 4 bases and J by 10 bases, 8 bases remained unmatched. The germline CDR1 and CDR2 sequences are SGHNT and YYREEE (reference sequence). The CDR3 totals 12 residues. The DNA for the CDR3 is TGTGCCAGCAGCACGGACAGGCTGGTCCAGTACTTC. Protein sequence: CASSTDRLVQYF.

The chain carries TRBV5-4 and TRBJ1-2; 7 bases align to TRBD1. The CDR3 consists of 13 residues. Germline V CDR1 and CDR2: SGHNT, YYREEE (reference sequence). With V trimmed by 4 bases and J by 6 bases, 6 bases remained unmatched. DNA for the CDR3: TGTGCCAGCAGCGAGACAGGGATTAATGGCTACACCTTC. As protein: CASSETGINGYTF.

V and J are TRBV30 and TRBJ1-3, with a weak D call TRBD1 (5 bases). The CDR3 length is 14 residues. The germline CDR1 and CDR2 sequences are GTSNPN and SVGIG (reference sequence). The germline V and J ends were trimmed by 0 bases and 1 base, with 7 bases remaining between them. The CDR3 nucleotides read TGTGCCTGGAGTGTAAAGGGGTCTGGAAACACCATATATTTT. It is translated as CAWSVKGSGNTIYF.

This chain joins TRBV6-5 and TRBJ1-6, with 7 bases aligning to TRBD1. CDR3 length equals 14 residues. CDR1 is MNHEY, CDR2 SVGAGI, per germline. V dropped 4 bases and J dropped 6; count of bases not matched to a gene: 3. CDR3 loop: CASSLQGINSPLHF. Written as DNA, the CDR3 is TGTGCCAGCAGTTTACAGGGGATTAATTCACCCCTCCACTTT.

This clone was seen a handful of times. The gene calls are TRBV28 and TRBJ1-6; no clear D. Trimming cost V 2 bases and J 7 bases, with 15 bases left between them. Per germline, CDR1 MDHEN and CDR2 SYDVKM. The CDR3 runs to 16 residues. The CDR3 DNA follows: TGTGCCAGCAGTTTACCCCAATCTACGGGGAATTCACCCCTCCACTTT. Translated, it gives CASSLPQSTGNSPLHF. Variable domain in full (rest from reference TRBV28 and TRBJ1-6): DVKVTQSSRYLVKRTGEKVFLECVQDMDHENMFWYRQDPGLGLRLIYFSYDVKMKEKGDIPEGYSVSREKKERFSLILESASTNQTSMYLCASSLPQSTGNSPLHFGNGTRLTVT.

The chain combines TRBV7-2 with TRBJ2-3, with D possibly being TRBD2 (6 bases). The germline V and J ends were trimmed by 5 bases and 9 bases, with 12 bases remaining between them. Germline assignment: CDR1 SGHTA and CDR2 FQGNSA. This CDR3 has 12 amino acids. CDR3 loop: CASSPPRETQYF. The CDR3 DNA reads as TGTGCCAGCAGCCCGCCTCGGGAGACGCAGTATTTT.

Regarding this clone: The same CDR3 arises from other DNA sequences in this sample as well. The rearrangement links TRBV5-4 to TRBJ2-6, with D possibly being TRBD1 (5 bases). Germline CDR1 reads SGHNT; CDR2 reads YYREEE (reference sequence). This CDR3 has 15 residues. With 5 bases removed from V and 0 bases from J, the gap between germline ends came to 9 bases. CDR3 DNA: TGTGCCAGCAGTTTAGACAGCTCTGGGGCCAACGTCCTGACTTTC. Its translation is CASSLDSSGANVLTF.

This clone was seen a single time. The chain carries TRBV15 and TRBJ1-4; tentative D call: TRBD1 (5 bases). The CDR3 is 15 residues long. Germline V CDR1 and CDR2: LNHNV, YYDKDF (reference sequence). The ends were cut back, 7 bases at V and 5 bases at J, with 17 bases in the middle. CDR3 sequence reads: CATTRDNRLNEKLFF. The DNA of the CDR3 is TGTGCCACCACTAGAGATAACAGGCTAAATGAAAAACTGTTTTTT. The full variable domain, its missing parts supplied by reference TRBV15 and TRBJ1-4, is DAMVIQNPRYQVTQFGKPVTLSCSQTLNHNVMYWYQQKSSQAPKLLFHYYDKDFNNEADTPDNFQSRRPNTSFCFLDIRSPGLGDTAMYLCATTRDNRLNEKLFFGSGTQLSVL.

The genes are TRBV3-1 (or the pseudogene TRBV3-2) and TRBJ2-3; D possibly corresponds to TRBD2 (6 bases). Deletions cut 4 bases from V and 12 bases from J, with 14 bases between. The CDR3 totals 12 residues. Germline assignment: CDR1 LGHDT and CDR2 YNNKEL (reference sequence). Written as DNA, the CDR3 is TGTGCCAGCAGCCTGGAGGGGCCTTTTCAGTATTTT. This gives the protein CASSLEGPFQYF.